The TCR beta chain under discussion was sequenced for a study of identical twins. This clonotype has a count of ten or more. Unique molecular identifiers were in the cDNA, with template-switch universal primer binding. Each CDR3 protein gets one entry after TCRdb re-called the 5' RACE reads with MiXCR. There are some 690,000 distinct CDR3 sequences in the sample; 21% occur only once, and 4% to 5.5% lies in the top ten. This CDR3 has 12 amino acids. The germline V and J ends were trimmed by 6 bases and 7 bases, with 15 bases remaining between them. CDR1 and CDR2 (germline): SQVTM, ANQGSEA. The data also belong to a second study, concerning T cells expressing NK-cell markers. Per that paper: One observes that, in a few donors, these clonotypes were also the leading ones within the CD3+CD56-NKG2C+ fraction.

The sequenced sample consisted of PBMCs. This rearrangement joins TRBV29-1 to TRBJ1-2, with D uncertain. This clonotype originated in a woman younger than 35 in good health. This CDR3 reads CSVNPGDTGYTF. CDR3 coding DNA: TGCAGCGTGAATCCCGGGGATACTGGCTACACCTTC.